The 24 T cell receptor beta chains in this list originate from one sample, sequenced in a study of tumor-infiltrating lymphocytes in primary liver carcinoma. Co-extracted RNA and DNA came from around 18-30 mg of unsorted bulk tissue. With a constant-region primer, TCR beta cDNA was made from around 530 ng of total RNA. Three rounds of nested multiplex PCR with slightly modified ARM-PCR produced TCR beta libraries. With TRBV1-TRBV30 forward primers and a C-beta reverse primer, the first two PCR rounds were run for approximately 9 cycles each. TCRdb reprocessed the multiplex PCR reads via MiXCR and lists one record per CDR3 protein. In the table there are 40,000 to 60,000 distinct CDR3 sequences, 71% of which are singletons. The material sequenced was liver tumor tissue from sampling region 5. Subset denoted: tumor region T5, tumor centre. The receptors stem from a man aged 35 to 55 with primary liver carcinoma and hepatitis B virus infection.

About this clonotype: Since the CDR3 does not end with the conserved phenylalanine or tryptophan, this likely comes from a read error. The chain recombines TRBV11-3 with TRBJ2-1; TRBD2 matches 9 bases. Unmatched junction bases numbered 16, after V lost 0 bases and J lost 7 bases. The CDR3 length is 19 residues. Germline lookup yields CDR1 SGHNT and CDR2 YENEEA. The CDR3 reads CASSLDLYAGGLVHNEQFL. The CDR3 bases are TGTGCCAGCAGCTTAGATCTCTATGCGGGAGGGCTGGTCCATAATGAGCAGTTCCTC.

Worth noting for this clonotype: Its ends do not fully match the called genes, so a read error is possible. The genes are TRBV4-1 and TRBJ2-2; D may match TRBD1 or TRBD2 (6 bases each). CDR1 MGHRA and CDR2 YSYEKL come from the germline V gene. The CDR3 totals 15 residues. The CDR3 here is CTSGGGGGYTGELFF. CDR3 DNA sequence: TGCACCAGCGGAGGGGGTGGGGGATACACCGGGGAGCTGTTTTTT.

A few counts support this clonotype. The rearrangement links TRBV25-1 to TRBJ2-7; 10 bases map to TRBD1. The V and J ends lost 3 bases and 3 bases, in that order; junction bases with no gene match: 5. Germline V gene data show CDR1 as MGHDK and CDR2 as SYGVNS. The CDR3 totals 15 residues. The CDR3 is CASSDRDRGHYEQYF. The CDR3 bases are TGTGCCAGCAGTGACCGGGACAGGGGACACTACGAGCAGTACTTC.

Points on this clonotype: Mismatch with germline at one junction end may stem from a read error. This sequence joins TRBV28 and TRBJ2-5; TRBD2 agrees at 7 bases. Germline V gene sequence: CDR1 MDHEN, CDR2 SYDVKM. The CDR3 consists of 12 residues. DNA for the CDR3: TGTGCCAGCAGAACGGGAGGAGAGACCCAGTACTTT. It is translated as CASRTGGETQYF.

On this clonotype: This CDR3 is missing its conserved last phenylalanine or tryptophan, likely due to a read error. The J gene is TRBJ1-1, the V gene TRBV14; 7 nucleotides align to TRBD1. V lost 4 bases, J lost 0 bases, and 2 bases stayed unmatched. Germline-derived CDR1 and CDR2 are SGHDN and FVKESK. The CDR3 spans 14 residues. The CDR3 DNA reads as TGTGCCAGCAGCCCCAGGGGGTTGAACACTGAAGCTTTCCTT. Translation gives CASSPRGLNTEAFL.

J is TRBJ2-3 and V is TRBV13; D gene unclear. This CDR3 is built from 15 residues. The germline V gene has CDR1 PRHDT and CDR2 FYEKMQ (reference sequence). Trimming left V 5 bases short and J 6 bases short, with 18 bases between. The CDR3 here is CASSPTGPDGDTQYF. The DNA for the CDR3 is TGTGCCAGCAGCCCTACGGGCCCCGACGGGGATACGCAGTATTTT.

A word on this clonotype: A read error may produce the germline difference seen at one junction end. This chain uses TRBV6-1 with TRBJ2-3, with 7 bases lining up with TRBD2. This CDR3 spans 16 amino acids. Germline-derived CDR1 and CDR2 are MNHNS and SASEGT. The DNA for the CDR3 is TGTGCCAGTAGTCAATTAGCGGGCTTAACCATAGATGCGCAGTATTTT. This encodes CASSQLAGLTIDAQYF.

Notes on this clonotype: The junction and the germline gene differ at one end; a read error may be behind it. The V gene is TRBV4-1, the J gene TRBJ2-1; 10 nucleotides align to TRBD1. Germline values: CDR1 MGHRA, CDR2 YSYEKL. CDR3 length: 16 amino acids. CDR3 in DNA: TGCGCCAGCAACCAAGCAGGACAGGGGGGAAACAATGAGCAGTTCTTT. Translating it yields CASNQAGQGGNNEQFF.

About this clonotype: The junction departs from the called germline gene at one end, perhaps through a read error. V usage is TRBV4-1 and J usage is TRBJ2-1, with a possible D match to TRBD2 (5 bases). Germline values: CDR1 MGHRA, CDR2 YSYEKL. CDR3 length: 17 amino acids. CDR3 DNA: TGCGTCAGCAGCCAAGCCTTTCTGAGGGAGACCGACAATGAGCAGTTCTTC. Residues: CVSSQAFLRETDNEQFF.

J is TRBJ2-1 and V is TRBV29-1; the D gene could be TRBD1 or TRBD2 (7 bases each). V was trimmed by 7 bases and J by 12 bases, leaving 25 bases between them. Germline CDR1 SQVTM, CDR2 ANQGSEA. This CDR3 comprises 14 residues. The CDR3, as DNA: TGCAGCGGAAGTCAGGGGAGGGGGCCGGATGGGCAGTTCTTC. This sequence encodes CSGSQGRGPDGQFF.

Comment on this clonotype: This is likely a read error, given that the CDR3 carries no conserved phenylalanine or tryptophan at its end. This sequence joins TRBV28 and TRBJ2-7, with 7 bases lining up with TRBD1. The CDR3 is made up of 15 amino acids. V shed 9 bases, J shed 4 bases, and the junction held 15 bases outside the gene matches. Per germline, CDR1 MDHEN and CDR2 SYDVKM. CDR3: CASGPQRGQPYEQYI. DNA of the CDR3: TGTGCCAGTGGCCCACAAAGGGGGCAACCTTACGAGCAGTACATC.

With respect to this clonotype: One end of the junction is discordant with germline, which a read error may explain. V usage is TRBV10-3 and J usage is TRBJ2-1; 9 bases fit TRBD1. The CDR3 is 15 amino acids. CDR1 ENHRY and CDR2 SYGVKD come from the germline V gene. In DNA, the CDR3 is TGTACCGTCAGATCAGGACAGGGGACCTACAATGAGCAGTTCTTT. As protein: CTVRSGQGTYNEQFF.

On this clonotype: Its ends do not fully match the called genes, so a read error is possible. The gene calls are TRBV10-1 and TRBJ2-7; 13 bases map to TRBD2. CDR1 WNHNN and CDR2 SYGVQD come from the germline V gene (reference sequence). This CDR3 spans 15 amino acids. The CDR3 protein is CVSSPGTSGNYEQYF. CDR3 nucleotide sequence: TGCGTCAGCAGCCCCGGGACTAGCGGGAACTACGAGCAGTATTTC.

This clonotype came up many times. The V call is TRBV29-1, the J call TRBJ2-7, with D unresolved. The CDR3 contains 14 residues. V shed 7 bases and J shed 0 bases, with 16 bases lying between them. CDR1 is SQVTM, CDR2 ANQGSEA, per germline. This CDR3 is CSAWSSGSSYEQYF. DNA of the CDR3: TGCAGCGCCTGGTCCTCAGGCAGCTCCTACGAGCAGTACTTC.

Details on this clonotype: The junction differs from germline at one of its ends, possibly a read error. The chain recombines TRBV11-2 with TRBJ2-2, with D unresolved. This CDR3 is 14 amino acids long. Germline V gene data show CDR1 as SGHAT and CDR2 as FQNNGV. The CDR3 here is CASSPMGNTRELFF. DNA for the CDR3: TGTGCCAGCAGCCCCATGGGGAACACCAGGGAGCTGTTTTTT.

Concerning this clonotype itself: At one end the junction does not follow the germline gene, possibly because of a read error. The genes are TRBV28 and TRBJ1-2, with 10 bases identical to TRBD1. The CDR3 is 15 amino acids. Per germline, CDR1 MDHEN and CDR2 SYDVKM. For the CDR3, the DNA is TGTGCCAGCACCAGCCGGGACAGGGGCCTCTATGGCTACATCTTC. It translates to CASTSRDRGLYGYIF.

The chain employs TRBV7-8 and TRBJ2-1, with D maybe TRBD2 (6 bases). Germline V gene sequence: CDR1 SGHVS, CDR2 FQNEAQ. The CDR3 consists of 13 residues. Between the trimmed V and J ends, which lost 9 bases and 8 bases, there was a span of 17 bases. The CDR3 protein is CASRTASVDEQFF. The CDR3 nucleotides are TGTGCCAGTAGGACCGCTAGCGTCGATGAGCAGTTCTTC.

This clonotype was detected once. A much larger clone lies a single base off, so this may be a read error. This rearrangement joins TRBV7-9 to TRBJ1-1; D remains unclear. Germline loops: CDR1 SEHNR, CDR2 FQNEAQ (reference sequence). The V end lost 2 bases, the J end lost 8 bases, and 9 bases lay between the germline ends. There are 12 residues in the CDR3. The CDR3 DNA sequence: TGTGCCAGCAGCTTACCCGTAAAAGAAGCTTTCTTT. Its protein is CASSLPVKEAFF.

This clonotype was seen a single time. A read error is likely, as this CDR3 ends without the conserved phenylalanine or tryptophan. This sequence joins TRBV12-3 or TRBV12-4 and TRBJ2-7; tentative D call: TRBD1 (6 bases). V was shortened by 6 bases and J by 0 bases, with 9 bases between the two germline ends. This CDR3 has 13 residues. DNA of the CDR3: TGTGCCAGCAGGATGACAGGCTCCTACGAGCAGTACCTT. This encodes CASRMTGSYEQYL.

The chain couples TRBV28 to TRBJ2-1, with D possibly matching TRBD2 (6 bases). This CDR3 spans 17 amino acids. Germline V gene data show CDR1 as MDHEN and CDR2 as SYDVKM. Trimming removed 11 bases at V and 8 bases at J, with 31 bases between. The CDR3 loop reads CACGLHYGLARVDEQFF. The CDR3 DNA reads as TGTGCCTGCGGTCTACATTATGGGCTAGCGAGGGTAGATGAGCAGTTCTTC. The complete variable domain, with remaining parts taken from reference TRBV28 and TRBJ2-1, reads DVKVTQSSRYLVKRTGEKVFLECVQDMDHENMFWYRQDPGLGLRLIYFSYDVKMKEKGDIPEGYSVSREKKERFSLILESASTNQTSMYLCACGLHYGLARVDEQFFGPGTRLTVL.

Comment on this clonotype: This is likely a read error, given that the CDR3 carries no conserved phenylalanine or tryptophan at its end. The rearrangement links TRBV6-5 to TRBJ2-1; D ambiguous. V dropped 6 bases and J dropped 5 bases, with 14 bases sitting between them. There are 14 residues in the CDR3. In germline, CDR1 is MNHEY, CDR2 SVGAGI. CDR3 nucleotide sequence: TGTGCCAGCAGGATATATAAGGCCGACAATGAGCAGTTCCTC. Translation gives CASRIYKADNEQFL.

This clonotype appeared many times. The chain combines TRBV5-6 with TRBJ2-1, with 8 positions matching TRBD2. From germline, CDR1 is SGHDT and CDR2 YYEEEE. The CDR3 spans 15 residues. Germline trimming cut 6 bases from V and 10 bases from J; bases unmatched to any gene: 15. This CDR3 is CASTPDGREGREQFF. CDR3 nucleotide sequence: TGTGCCAGCACCCCGGATGGTCGGGAGGGCCGCGAGCAGTTCTTC.

In regard to this clonotype: At one boundary the junction diverges from the germline segment, which might be a read error. The rearrangement links TRBV11-3 to TRBJ2-1; 14 bases line up with TRBD2. CDR1 is SGHNT, CDR2 YENEEA, per germline. This CDR3 contains 16 residues. The chain's CDR3 is CASNLSGTSGRGERFF. The CDR3 coding sequence is TGCGCCAGCAACTTATCAGGGACTAGCGGGAGAGGTGAGCGGTTCTTC.

This chain links TRBV10-3 with TRBJ1-1; D uncertain. This CDR3 is built from 14 residues. Germline V gives CDR1 ENHRY, CDR2 SYGVKD. The CDR3 reads CVTSVQRAGAEAFF. The CDR3, as DNA: TGTGTCACCAGTGTTCAAAGGGCCGGGGCTGAAGCTTTCTTT.